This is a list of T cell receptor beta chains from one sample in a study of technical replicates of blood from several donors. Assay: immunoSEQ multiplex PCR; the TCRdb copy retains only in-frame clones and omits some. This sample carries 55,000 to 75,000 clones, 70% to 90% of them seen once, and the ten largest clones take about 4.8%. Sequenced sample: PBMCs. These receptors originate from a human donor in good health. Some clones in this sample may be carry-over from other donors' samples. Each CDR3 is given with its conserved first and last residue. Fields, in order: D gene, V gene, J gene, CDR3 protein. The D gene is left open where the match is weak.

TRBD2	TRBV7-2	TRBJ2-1	CASSSDSGRAYNEQFF
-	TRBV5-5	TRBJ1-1	CASSPRLLQNTEAFF
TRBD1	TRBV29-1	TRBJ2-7	CSVATGTGIYEQYF
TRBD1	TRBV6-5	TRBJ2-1	CASSNGQGSNEQFF
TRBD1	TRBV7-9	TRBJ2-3	CASSQEVLGQGLDTQYF
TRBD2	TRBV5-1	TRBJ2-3	CASSSAWTSGIADTQYF
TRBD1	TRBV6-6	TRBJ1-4	CASSSPGQTNEKLFF
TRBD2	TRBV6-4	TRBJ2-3	CASSDSGRATDTQYF
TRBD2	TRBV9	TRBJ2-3	CASTTTGGYTDTQYF
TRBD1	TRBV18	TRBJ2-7	CASSPWDRVRDEQYF
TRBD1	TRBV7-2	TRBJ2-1	CASSLGRGSGQLIF